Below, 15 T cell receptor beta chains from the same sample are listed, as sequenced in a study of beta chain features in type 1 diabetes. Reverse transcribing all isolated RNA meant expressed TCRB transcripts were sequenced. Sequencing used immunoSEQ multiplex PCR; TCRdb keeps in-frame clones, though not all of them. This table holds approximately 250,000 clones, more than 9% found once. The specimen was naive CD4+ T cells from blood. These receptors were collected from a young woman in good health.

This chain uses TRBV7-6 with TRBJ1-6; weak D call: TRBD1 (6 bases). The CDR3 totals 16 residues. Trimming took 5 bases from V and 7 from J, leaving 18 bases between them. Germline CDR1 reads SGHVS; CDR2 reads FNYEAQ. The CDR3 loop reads CASSLEMGTSNSPLHF. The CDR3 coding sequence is TGTGCCAGCAGCCTTGAAATGGGGACAAGCAATTCACCCCTCCACTTT.

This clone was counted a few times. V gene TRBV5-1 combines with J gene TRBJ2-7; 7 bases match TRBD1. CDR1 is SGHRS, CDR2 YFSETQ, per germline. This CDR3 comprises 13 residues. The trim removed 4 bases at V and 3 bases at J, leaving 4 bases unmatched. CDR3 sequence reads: CASSKRQGYEQYF. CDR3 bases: TGCGCCAGCAGCAAAAGACAGGGCTACGAGCAGTACTTC.

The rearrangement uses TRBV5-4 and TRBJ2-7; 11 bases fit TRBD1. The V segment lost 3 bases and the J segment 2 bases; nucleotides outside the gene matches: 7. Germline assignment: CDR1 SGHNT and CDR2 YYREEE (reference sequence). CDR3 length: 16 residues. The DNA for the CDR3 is TGTGCCAGCAGCTCTGGCAGGGACAGGGGGACCTACGAGCAGTACTTC. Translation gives CASSSGRDRGTYEQYF. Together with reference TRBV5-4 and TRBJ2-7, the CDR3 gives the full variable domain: ETGVTQSPTHLIKTRGQQVTLRCSSQSGHNTVSWYQQALGQGPQFIFQYYREEENGRGNFPPRFSGLQFPNYSSELNVNALELDDSALYLCASSSGRDRGTYEQYFGPGTRLTVT.

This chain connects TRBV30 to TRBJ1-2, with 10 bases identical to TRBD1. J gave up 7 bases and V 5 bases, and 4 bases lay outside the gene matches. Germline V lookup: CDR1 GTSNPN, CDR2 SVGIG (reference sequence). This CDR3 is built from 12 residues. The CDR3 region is CAWDRDRGGYTF. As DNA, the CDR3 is TGTGCCTGGGACCGGGACAGGGGTGGCTACACCTTC.

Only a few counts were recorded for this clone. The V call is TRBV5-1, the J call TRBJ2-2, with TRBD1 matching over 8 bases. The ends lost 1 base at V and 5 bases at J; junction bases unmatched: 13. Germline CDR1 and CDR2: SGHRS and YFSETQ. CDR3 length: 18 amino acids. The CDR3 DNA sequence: TGCGCCAGCAGCTTGACTGCAGGGGGCTCCTCGGGTACCGGGGAGCTGTTTTTT. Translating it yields CASSLTAGGSSGTGELFF. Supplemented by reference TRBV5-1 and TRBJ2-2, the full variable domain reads KAGVTQTPRYLIKTRGQQVTLSCSPISGHRSVSWYQQTPGQGLQFLFEYFSETQRNKGNFPGRFSGRQFSNSRSEMNVSTLELGDSALYLCASSLTAGGSSGTGELFFGEGSRLTVL.

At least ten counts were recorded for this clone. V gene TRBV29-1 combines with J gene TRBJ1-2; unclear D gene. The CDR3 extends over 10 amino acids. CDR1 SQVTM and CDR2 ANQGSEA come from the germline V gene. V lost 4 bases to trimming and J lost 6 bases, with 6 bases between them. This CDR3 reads CSVVGNGYTF. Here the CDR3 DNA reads TGCAGCGTTGTCGGGAATGGCTACACCTTC.

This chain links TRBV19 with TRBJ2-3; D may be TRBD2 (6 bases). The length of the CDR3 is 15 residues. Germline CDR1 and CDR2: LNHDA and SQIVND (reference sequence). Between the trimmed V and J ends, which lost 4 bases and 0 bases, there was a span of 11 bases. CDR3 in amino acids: CASSTGTSSTDTQYF. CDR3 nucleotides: TGTGCCAGTAGTACCGGGACTTCAAGCACAGATACGCAGTATTTT.

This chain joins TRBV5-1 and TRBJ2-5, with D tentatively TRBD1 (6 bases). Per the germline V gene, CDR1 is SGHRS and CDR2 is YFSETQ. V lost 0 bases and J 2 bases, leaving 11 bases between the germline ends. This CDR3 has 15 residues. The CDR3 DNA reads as TGCGCCAGCAGCTTGGTCTCGGACAGACAAGAGACCCAGTACTTC. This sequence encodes CASSLVSDRQETQYF.

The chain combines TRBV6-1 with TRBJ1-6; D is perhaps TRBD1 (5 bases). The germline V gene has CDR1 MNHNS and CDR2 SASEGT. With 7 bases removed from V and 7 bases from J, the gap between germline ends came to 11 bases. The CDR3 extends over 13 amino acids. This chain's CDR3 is CASTREPNSPLHF. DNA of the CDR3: TGTGCCAGCACCAGGGAACCAAATTCACCCCTCCACTTT.

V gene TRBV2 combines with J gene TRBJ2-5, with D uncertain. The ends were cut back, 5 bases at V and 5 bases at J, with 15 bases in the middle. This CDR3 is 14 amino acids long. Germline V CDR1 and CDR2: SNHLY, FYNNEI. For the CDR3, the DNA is TGTGCCAGCAGTCTCTCCCTCTCCGGGGAGACCCAGTACTTC. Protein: CASSLSLSGETQYF.

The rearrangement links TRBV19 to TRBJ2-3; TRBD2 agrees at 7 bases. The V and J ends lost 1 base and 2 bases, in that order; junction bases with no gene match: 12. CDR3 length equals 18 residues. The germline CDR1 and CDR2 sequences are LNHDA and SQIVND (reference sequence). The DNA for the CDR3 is TGTGCCAGTAGTATAGGACTTCGATCCGGGAGGTCCACAGATACGCAGTATTTT. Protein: CASSIGLRSGRSTDTQYF.

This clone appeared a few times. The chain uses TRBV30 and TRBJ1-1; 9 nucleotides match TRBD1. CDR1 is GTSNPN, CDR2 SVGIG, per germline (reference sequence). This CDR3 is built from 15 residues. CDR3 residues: CVGQGNLWVNTEAFF. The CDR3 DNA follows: TGTGTGGGACAGGGAAATTTGTGGGTGAACACTGAAGCTTTCTTT.

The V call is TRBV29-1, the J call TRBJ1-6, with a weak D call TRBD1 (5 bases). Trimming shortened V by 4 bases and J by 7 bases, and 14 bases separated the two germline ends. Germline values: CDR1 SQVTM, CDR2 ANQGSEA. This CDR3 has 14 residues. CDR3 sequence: CSVAGQGGNSPLHF. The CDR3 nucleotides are TGCAGCGTTGCTGGCCAGGGAGGCAATTCACCCCTCCACTTT.

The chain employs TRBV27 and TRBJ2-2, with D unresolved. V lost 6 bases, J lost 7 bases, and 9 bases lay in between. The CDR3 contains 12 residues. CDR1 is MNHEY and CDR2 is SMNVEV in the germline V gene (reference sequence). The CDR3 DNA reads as TGTGCCAGCAGATTTCTTGTCGGGGAGCTGTTTTTT. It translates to CASRFLVGELFF.

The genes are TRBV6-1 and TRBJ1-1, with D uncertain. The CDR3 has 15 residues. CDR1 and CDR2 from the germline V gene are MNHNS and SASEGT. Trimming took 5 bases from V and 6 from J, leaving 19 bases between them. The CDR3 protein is CASSRGGSKFSEAFF. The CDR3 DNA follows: TGTGCCAGCAGTCGGGGAGGCTCGAAGTTTTCTGAAGCTTTCTTT.